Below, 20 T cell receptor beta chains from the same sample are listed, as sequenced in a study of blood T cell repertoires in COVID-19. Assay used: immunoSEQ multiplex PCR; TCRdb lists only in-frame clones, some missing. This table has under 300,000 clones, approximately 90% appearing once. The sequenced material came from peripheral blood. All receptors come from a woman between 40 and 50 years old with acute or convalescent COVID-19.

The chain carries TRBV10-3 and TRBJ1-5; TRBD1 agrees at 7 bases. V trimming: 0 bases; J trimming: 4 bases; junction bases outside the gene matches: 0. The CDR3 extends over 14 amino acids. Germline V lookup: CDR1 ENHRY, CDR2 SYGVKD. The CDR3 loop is CAISESGQNQPQHF. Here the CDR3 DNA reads TGTGCCATCAGTGAGTCGGGACAGAATCAGCCCCAGCATTTT.

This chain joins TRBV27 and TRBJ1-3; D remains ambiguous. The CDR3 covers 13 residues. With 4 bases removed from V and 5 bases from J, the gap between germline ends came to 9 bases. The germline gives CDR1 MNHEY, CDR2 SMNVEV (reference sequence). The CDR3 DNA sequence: TGTGCCAGCAGTTCGCTAGATAGAAACACCATATATTTT. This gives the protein CASSSLDRNTIYF.

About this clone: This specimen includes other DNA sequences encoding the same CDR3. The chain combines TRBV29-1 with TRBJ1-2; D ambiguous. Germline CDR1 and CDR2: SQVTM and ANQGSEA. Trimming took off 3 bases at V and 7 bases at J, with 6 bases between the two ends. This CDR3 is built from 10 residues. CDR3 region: CSVDGSGYTF. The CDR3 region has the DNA TGCAGCGTTGATGGTAGTGGCTACACCTTC.

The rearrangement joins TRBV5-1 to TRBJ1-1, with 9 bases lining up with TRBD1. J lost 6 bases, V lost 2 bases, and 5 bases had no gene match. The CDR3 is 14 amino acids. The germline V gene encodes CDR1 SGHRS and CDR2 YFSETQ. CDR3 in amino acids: CASSFGTGTSEAFF. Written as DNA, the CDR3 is TGCGCCAGCAGCTTCGGGACAGGGACTTCTGAAGCTTTCTTT.

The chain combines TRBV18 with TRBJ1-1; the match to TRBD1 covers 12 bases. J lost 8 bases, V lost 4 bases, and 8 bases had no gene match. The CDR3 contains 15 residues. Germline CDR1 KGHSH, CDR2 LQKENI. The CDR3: CASSRPGTGGSEAFF. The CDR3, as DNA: TGTGCCAGCTCACGTCCCGGGACAGGGGGCTCAGAAGCTTTCTTT.

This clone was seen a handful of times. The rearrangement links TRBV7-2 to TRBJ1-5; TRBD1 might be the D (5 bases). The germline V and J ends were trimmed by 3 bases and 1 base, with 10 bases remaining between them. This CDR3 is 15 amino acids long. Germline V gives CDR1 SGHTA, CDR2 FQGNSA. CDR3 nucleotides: TGTGCCAGCAGCTTGGGGCAGATAAGCAATCAGCCCCAGCATTTT. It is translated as CASSLGQISNQPQHF.

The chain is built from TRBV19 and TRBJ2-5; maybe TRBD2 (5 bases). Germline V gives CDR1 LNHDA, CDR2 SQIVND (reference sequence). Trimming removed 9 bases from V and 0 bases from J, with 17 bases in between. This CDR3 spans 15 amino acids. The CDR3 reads CASHPTGVYQETQYF. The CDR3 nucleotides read TGTGCCAGCCACCCGACCGGGGTTTACCAAGAGACCCAGTACTTC. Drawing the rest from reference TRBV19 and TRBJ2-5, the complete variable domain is DGGITQSPKYLFRKEGQNVTLSCEQNLNHDAMYWYRQDPGQGLRLIYYSQIVNDFQKGDIAEGYSVSREKKESFPLTVTSAQKNPTAFYLCASHPTGVYQETQYFGPGTRLLVL.

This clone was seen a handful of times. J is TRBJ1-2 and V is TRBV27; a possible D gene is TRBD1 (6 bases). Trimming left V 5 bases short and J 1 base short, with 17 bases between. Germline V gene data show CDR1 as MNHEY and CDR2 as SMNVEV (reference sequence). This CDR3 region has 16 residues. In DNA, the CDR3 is TGTGCCAGCAGTCCTTCGGCCGGGACACTTAACTATGGCTACACCTTC. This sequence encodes CASSPSAGTLNYGYTF.

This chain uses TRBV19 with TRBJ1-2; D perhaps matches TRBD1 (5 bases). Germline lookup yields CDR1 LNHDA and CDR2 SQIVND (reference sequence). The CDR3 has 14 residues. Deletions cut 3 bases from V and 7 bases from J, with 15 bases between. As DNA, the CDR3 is TGTGCCAGTAGTATCGGCAGGGTAAACAGTGGCTACACCTTC. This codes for CASSIGRVNSGYTF.

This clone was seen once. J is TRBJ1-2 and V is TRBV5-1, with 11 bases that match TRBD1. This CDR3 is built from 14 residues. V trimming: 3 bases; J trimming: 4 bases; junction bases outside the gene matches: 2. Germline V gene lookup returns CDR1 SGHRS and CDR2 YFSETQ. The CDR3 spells CASSSGTGGYGYTF. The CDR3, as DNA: TGCGCCAGCAGCTCCGGGACAGGGGGCTATGGCTACACCTTC.

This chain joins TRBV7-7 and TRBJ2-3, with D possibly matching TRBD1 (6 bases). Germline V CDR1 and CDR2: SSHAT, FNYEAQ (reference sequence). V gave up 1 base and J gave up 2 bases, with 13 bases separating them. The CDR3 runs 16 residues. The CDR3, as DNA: TGTGCCAGCAGCTTAGGGCAGGGGCTACTCACAGATACGCAGTATTTT. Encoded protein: CASSLGQGLLTDTQYF.

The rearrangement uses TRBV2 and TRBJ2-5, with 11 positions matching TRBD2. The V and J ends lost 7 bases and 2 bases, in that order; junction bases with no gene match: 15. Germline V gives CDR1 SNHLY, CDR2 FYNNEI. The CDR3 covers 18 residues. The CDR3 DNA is TGTGCCAGCACCCGATCCCCGCTAGCGGGGGGCGGGCAAGAGACCCAGTACTTC. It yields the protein CASTRSPLAGGGQETQYF.

CDR3 residues: CASSQGAAPGRGSYNEQFF. For the CDR3, the DNA is TGTGCCAGCAGCCAAGGGGCAGCCCCAGGGCGGGGCTCCTACAATGAGCAGTTCTTC. This chain connects TRBV14 to TRBJ2-1, with D maybe TRBD2 (6 bases). V was trimmed by 1 base and J by 0 bases, leaving 19 bases between them. CDR1 is SGHDN, CDR2 FVKESK, per germline. This CDR3 is built from 19 residues.

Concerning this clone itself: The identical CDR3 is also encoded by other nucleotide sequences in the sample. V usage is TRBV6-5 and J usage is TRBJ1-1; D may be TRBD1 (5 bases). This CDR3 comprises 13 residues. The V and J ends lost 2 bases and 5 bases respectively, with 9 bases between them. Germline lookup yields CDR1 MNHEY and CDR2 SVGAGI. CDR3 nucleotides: TGTGCCAGCAGTTACGGGGGGAGTACTGAAGCTTTCTTT. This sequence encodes CASSYGGSTEAFF.

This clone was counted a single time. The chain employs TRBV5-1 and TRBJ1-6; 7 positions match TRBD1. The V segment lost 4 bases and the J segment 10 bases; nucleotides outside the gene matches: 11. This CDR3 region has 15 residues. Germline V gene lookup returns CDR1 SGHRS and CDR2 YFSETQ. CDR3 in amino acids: CASSPFTGAGSPLHF. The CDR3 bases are TGCGCCAGCAGCCCCTTTACAGGGGCGGGGTCACCCCTCCACTTT.

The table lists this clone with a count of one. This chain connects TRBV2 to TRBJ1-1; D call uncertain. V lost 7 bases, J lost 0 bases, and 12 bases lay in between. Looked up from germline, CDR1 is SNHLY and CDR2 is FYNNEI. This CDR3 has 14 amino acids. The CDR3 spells CASNPWSMNTEAFF. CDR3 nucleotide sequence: TGTGCCAGCAACCCGTGGAGCATGAACACTGAAGCTTTCTTT.

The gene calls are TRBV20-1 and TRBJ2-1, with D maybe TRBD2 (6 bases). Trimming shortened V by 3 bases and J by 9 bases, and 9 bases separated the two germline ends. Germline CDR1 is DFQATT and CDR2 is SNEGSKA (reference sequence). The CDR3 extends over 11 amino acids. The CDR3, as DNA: TGCAGTGCTAGTGCGGGGATTGAGCAGTTCTTC. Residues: CSASAGIEQFF.

CDR3 bases: TGCGCCAGCAGCCAAGACAGGGAACTGTTTTTT. Amino acid sequence: CASSQDRELFF. The rearrangement links TRBV4-1 to TRBJ1-4; D is perhaps TRBD1 (5 bases). The CDR3 is made up of 11 amino acids. CDR1 is MGHRA and CDR2 is YSYEKL in the germline V gene. The ends were cut back, 0 bases at V and 12 bases at J, with 5 bases in the middle.

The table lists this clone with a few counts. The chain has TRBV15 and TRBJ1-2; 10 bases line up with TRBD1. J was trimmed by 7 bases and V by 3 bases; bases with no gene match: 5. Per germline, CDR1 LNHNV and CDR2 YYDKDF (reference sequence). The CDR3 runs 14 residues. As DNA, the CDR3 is TGTGCCACCAGCAGGGCGGGACAGGGGCCTGGCTACACCTTC. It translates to CATSRAGQGPGYTF.

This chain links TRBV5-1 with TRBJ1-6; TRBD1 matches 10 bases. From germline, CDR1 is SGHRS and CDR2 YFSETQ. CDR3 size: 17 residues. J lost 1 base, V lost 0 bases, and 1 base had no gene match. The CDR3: CASSLEDRGSYNSPLHF. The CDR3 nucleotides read TGCGCCAGCAGCTTGGAGGACAGGGGGTCCTATAATTCACCCCTCCACTTT.